These 6 T cell receptor beta chains came from one sample sequenced in a study of cytomegalovirus exposure and HLA in healthy donors. Primers for the PCR totalled 60 Vbeta and 13 Jbeta. TCRdb's copy holds only in-frame clones and misses some; the assay was immunoSEQ multiplex PCR. The sample records tens of thousands of clones, approximately 75% being singletons. The source material was PBMCs. The receptors shown here come from a middle-aged woman in good health and CMV-seronegative.

The chain recombines TRBV19 with TRBJ2-7; 10 bases fit TRBD1. V dropped 11 bases and J dropped 0; count of bases not matched to a gene: 7. In germline, CDR1 is LNHDA, CDR2 SQIVND (reference sequence). The CDR3 runs to 14 residues. CDR3 protein: CASRRDRGSYEQYF. As DNA, the CDR3 is TGTGCCTCTCGCAGGGACAGGGGCTCCTACGAGCAGTACTTC.

The rearrangement joins TRBV7-2 to TRBJ1-1; no definite D call. CDR1 and CDR2 (germline): SGHTA, FQGNSA. The CDR3 extends over 12 amino acids. The germline V and J ends were trimmed by 2 bases and 7 bases, with 8 bases remaining between them. The CDR3 DNA is TGTGCCAGCAGCTTAACGAGGGTTGAAGCTTTCTTT. It translates to CASSLTRVEAFF.

This rearrangement joins TRBV5-4 to TRBJ1-4; D might be TRBD1 (5 bases). The germline V and J ends were trimmed by 0 bases and 12 bases, with 15 bases remaining between them. The CDR3 has 14 residues. The germline CDR1 and CDR2 sequences are SGHNT and YYREEE (reference sequence). In nucleotides, the CDR3 is TGTGCCAGCAGCTTGGTCTCAGCGGGGGGGGAACTGTTTTTT. This gives the protein CASSLVSAGGELFF.

The chain uses TRBV30 and TRBJ1-2; no clear D. CDR3 length: 11 residues. Trimming cost V 0 bases and J 8 bases, with 7 bases left between them. Germline V lookup: CDR1 GTSNPN, CDR2 SVGIG (reference sequence). CDR3 bases: TGTGCCTGGAGTGTTCCCGTAGGCTACACCTTC. It codes for CAWSVPVGYTF.

The V gene is TRBV28, the J gene TRBJ1-5, with 7 bases identical to TRBD1. The CDR3 extends over 14 amino acids. Germline V gives CDR1 MDHEN, CDR2 SYDVKM. Trimming at V came to 5 bases and at J to 5 bases, leaving 6 bases not matched to a gene. The DNA for the CDR3 is TGTGCCAGCAGTCTTACAGGGGCGCATCAGCCCCAGCATTTT. It is translated as CASSLTGAHQPQHF.

The V gene is TRBV19, the J gene TRBJ2-2; TRBD1 is a possible D gene (5 bases). This CDR3 spans 15 amino acids. Between the trimmed V and J ends, which lost 5 bases and 0 bases, there was a span of 10 bases. Germline values: CDR1 LNHDA, CDR2 SQIVND (reference sequence). CDR3 sequence reads: CASSLTGPNTGELFF. DNA of the CDR3: TGTGCCAGTAGTCTCACAGGCCCGAACACCGGGGAGCTGTTTTTT.